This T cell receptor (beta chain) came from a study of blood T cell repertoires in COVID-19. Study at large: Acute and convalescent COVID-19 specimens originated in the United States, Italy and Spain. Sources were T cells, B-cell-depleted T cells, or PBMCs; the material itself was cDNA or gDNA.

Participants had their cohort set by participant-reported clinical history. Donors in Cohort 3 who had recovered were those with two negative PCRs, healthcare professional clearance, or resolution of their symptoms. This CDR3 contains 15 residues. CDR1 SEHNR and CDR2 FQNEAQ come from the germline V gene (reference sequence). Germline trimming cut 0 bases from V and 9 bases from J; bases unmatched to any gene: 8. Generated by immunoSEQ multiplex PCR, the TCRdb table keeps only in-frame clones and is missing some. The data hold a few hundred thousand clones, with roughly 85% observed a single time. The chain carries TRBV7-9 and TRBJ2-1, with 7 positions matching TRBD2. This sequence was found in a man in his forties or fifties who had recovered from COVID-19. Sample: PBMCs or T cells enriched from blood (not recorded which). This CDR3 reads CASSLAIGLVSEQFF. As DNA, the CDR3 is TGTGCCAGCAGCTTAGCGATAGGACTAGTTTCTGAGCAGTTCTTC.